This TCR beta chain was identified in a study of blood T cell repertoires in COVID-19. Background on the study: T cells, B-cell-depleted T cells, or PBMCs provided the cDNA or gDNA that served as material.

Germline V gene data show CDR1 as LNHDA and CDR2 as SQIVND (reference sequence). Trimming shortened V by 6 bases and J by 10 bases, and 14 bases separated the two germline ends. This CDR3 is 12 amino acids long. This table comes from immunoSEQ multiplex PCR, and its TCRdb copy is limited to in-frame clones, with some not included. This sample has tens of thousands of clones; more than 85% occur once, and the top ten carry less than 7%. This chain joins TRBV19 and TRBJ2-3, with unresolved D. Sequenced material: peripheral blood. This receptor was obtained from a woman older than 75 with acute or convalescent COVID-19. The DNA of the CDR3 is TGTGCCAGTAGCAACCCCCCGGTAGCGCAGTATTTT. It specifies CASSNPPVAQYF.